This T cell receptor beta chain was profiled in a study of OX40 agonist ivuxolimab in advanced cancers. Study background: Under the entry rules, prior anti-PD-1, anti-PD-L1 or anti-CTLA-4 therapy was allowed, and around 40% had some.

V shed 0 bases and J shed 8 bases, with 12 bases lying between them. Germline lookup yields CDR1 SGHRS and CDR2 YFSETQ. This CDR3 spans 14 amino acids. Libraries were prepared by immunoSEQ multiplex PCR; TCRdb keeps only in-frame clonotypes and omits some of them. The sample records 35,000 to 45,000 clones, 87% being singletons. This clonotype originated in an adult with an advanced solid tumor such as melanoma, head and neck, liver or kidney cancer. Specimen: CD4+ or CD8+ T cells sorted from blood, collected in a trial of the OX40 agonist ivuxolimab. The chain links TRBV5-1 to TRBJ2-1, with unresolved D. CDR3 residues: CASSLGLPRHEQFF. The CDR3 DNA sequence: TGCGCCAGCAGCTTGGGACTTCCCCGACATGAGCAGTTCTTC. Full variable domain (remainder filled in from reference TRBV5-1 and TRBJ2-1): KAGVTQTPRYLIKTRGQQVTLSCSPISGHRSVSWYQQTPGQGLQFLFEYFSETQRNKGNFPGRFSGRQFSNSRSEMNVSTLELGDSALYLCASSLGLPRHEQFFGPGTRLTVL.